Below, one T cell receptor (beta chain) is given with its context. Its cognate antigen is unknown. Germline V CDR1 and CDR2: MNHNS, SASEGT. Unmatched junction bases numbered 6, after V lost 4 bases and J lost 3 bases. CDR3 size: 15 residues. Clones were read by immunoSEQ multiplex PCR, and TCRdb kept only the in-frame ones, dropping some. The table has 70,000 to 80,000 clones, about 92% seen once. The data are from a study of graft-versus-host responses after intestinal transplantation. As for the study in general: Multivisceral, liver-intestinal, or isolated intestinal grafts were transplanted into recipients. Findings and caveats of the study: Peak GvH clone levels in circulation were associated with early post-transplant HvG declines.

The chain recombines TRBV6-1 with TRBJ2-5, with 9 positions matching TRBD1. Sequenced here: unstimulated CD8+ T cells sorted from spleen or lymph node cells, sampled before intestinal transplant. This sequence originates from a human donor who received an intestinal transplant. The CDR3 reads CASSVTGQGKETQYF. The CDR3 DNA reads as TGTGCCAGCAGTGTCACGGGACAGGGTAAAGAGACCCAGTACTTC.